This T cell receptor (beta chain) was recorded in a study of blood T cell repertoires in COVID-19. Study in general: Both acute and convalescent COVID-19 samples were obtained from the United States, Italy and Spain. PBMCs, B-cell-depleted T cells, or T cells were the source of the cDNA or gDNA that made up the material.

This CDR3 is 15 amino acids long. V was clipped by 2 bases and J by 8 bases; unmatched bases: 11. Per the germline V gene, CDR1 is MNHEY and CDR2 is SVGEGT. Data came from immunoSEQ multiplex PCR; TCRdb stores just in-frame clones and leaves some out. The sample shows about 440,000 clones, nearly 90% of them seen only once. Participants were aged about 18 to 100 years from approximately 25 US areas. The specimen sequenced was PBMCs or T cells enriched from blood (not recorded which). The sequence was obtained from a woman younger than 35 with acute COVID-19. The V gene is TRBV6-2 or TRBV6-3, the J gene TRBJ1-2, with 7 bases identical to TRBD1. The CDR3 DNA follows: TGTGCCAGCAGTTACGGACAGGCCCCCCGGGGAGGCTACACCTTC. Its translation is CASSYGQAPRGGYTF.